This T cell receptor beta chain was identified during a study of blood T cells in healthy people across ages. Overall study results and limits: Older individuals had lower TCR beta diversity per million T cells (the decline was roughly linear). Aged donors had fewer naive CD4+ cells and lower diversity than long-lived donors.

In terms of origin and age, donors were healthy Caucasian individuals from Russia aged roughly 6 to 100. Ten milliliters of peripheral blood were drawn from each donor into EDTA-treated tubes. This clonotype was detected only a few times. Its cognate antigen is unknown. The germline V and J ends were trimmed by 1 base and 0 bases, with 10 bases remaining between them. Germline loops: CDR1 MGHRA, CDR2 YSYEKL. This CDR3 region has 15 residues. The use of a sample-barcoded 5' primer and a J-beta primer mix characterized a second PCR of about 7 to 12 cycles. Using its own MiXCR run on the 5' RACE reads, TCRdb lists one record per CDR3 protein. Of fewer than 1.5 million distinct CDR3 sequences in the sample, approximately 38% were seen once.

This clonotype was obtained from a woman aged 18 to 35 in good health. The chain combines TRBV4-1 with TRBJ2-7; no firm D call. Sequencing was carried out using blood. The CDR3 loop reads CASSQVDTDSYEQYF. In nucleotides, the CDR3 is TGCGCCAGCAGCCAAGTTGACACAGACTCCTACGAGCAGTACTTC.